This T cell receptor beta chain was observed in a study of control samples from healthy donors and cancer patients. Per germline, CDR1 SGHRS and CDR2 YFSETQ. The CDR3 has 16 residues. The V gene end was trimmed by 0 bases and the J gene end by 6 bases; junction bases not matched to a gene: 7. Here immunoSEQ multiplex PCR was the method, and the copy in TCRdb shows in-frame clones only, minus some. The table has 110,000 or so clones, more than 75% seen once. The chain couples TRBV5-1 to TRBJ1-2, with TRBD1 matching over 11 bases. The TCR was taken from a young man in good health. Sequenced sample: blood. In DNA form, the CDR3 reads TGCGCCAGCAGCTTGGCGGGGACAGGGGGATGGGATGGCTACACCTTC. Translating it yields CASSLAGTGGWDGYTF.